The present TCR beta chain was sequenced within a study of cytomegalovirus exposure and HLA in healthy donors. Germline-derived CDR1 and CDR2 are PRHDT and FYEKMQ (reference sequence). The CDR3 has 11 amino acids. V was pared by 8 bases and J by 3 bases, with 8 bases between. This clone was seen a single time. 13 Jbeta primers and 60 Vbeta primers were used for the PCR. Libraries were prepared by immunoSEQ multiplex PCR; TCRdb keeps only in-frame clonotypes and omits some of them. The sample consists of nearly 95,000 clones, 60% to 80% of them appearing once. The clonotype comes from a young woman in good health and CMV-seronegative. The V gene is TRBV13, the J gene TRBJ2-7, with D possibly TRBD2 on 5 matching bases. What was sequenced was PBMCs. CDR3 nucleotide sequence: TGTGCCAGCCCCGGGGACTACGAGCAGTACTTC. Translation: CASPGDYEQYF.